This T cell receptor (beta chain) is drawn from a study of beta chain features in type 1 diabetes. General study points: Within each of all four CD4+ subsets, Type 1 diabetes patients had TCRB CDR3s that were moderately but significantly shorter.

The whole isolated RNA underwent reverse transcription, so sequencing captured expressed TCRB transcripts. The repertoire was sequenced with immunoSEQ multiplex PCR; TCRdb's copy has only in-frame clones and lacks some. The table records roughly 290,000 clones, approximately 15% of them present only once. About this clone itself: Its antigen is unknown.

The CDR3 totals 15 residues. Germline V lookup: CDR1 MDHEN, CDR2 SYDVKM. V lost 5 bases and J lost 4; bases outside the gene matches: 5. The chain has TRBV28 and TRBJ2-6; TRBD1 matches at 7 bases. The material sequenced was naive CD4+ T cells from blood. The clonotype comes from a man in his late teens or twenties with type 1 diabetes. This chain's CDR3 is CASSTTGEGANVLTF. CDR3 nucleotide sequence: TGTGCCAGCAGTACTACAGGGGAAGGGGCCAACGTCCTGACTTTC. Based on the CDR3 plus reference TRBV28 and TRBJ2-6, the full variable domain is DVKVTQSSRYLVKRTGEKVFLECVQDMDHENMFWYRQDPGLGLRLIYFSYDVKMKEKGDIPEGYSVSREKKERFSLILESASTNQTSMYLCASSTTGEGANVLTFGAGSRLTVL.